Following are 5 T cell receptor beta chains from one sample sequenced in a study of shared clonotypes between healthy human individuals (dated by TCRdb to about 2020). CD8 naive samples were CD45RO-negative cells positively selected for CCR7, giving a CD45RA+CCR7+ population that excluded TemRA cells. Libraries were prepared through the immunoSEQ multiplex PCR assay. TCRdb limited this immuneACCESS table to in-frame rearrangements with V and J called. A share of clones is missing; checked studies link under half to unresolved V genes, and the rest is unexplained. This sample gives around 2.1 million clones in total; 90% to 95% of them show up just once. The ten largest make up more than 1.5% of the sample. Material: naive CD8+ T cells from PBMCs. The cell subset or site label for this specimen denotes: CD45RA+CCR7+. Receptors were obtained from a man aged 18 to 29 in good health. Some clones in this sample may be carry-over from other donors' samples.

This sequence joins TRBV5-1 and TRBJ1-1; D is possibly TRBD1 (5 bases). Between the trimmed V and J ends, which lost 3 bases and 4 bases, there was a span of 7 bases. CDR3 length: 12 residues. The germline CDR1 and CDR2 sequences are SGHRS and YFSETQ. Here the CDR3 reads CASSSGATEAFF. The CDR3 DNA sequence: TGCGCCAGCAGCTCCGGGGCCACTGAAGCTTTCTTT.

V gene TRBV28 combines with J gene TRBJ2-1, with 7 bases that match TRBD2. The CDR3 runs 14 residues. The junction had 9 bases not matched to a gene; V was cut back by 6 bases and J by 7 bases. Germline-derived CDR1 and CDR2 are MDHEN and SYDVKM. The DNA for the CDR3 is TGTGCCAGCAGCCCAGCTAGCGGCAGAAATGAGCAGTTCTTC. Its protein product is CASSPASGRNEQFF.

The chain couples TRBV28 to TRBJ2-7; D might be TRBD1 (6 bases). Trimming took 3 bases from V and 5 from J, leaving 17 bases between them. The germline V gene encodes CDR1 MDHEN and CDR2 SYDVKM. The CDR3 contains 15 residues. Written as DNA, the CDR3 is TGTGCCAGCAGTTTCAAGAGGGGGTACCCGGACGAGCAGTACTTC. This translates into CASSFKRGYPDEQYF.

The V and J genes are TRBV29-1 and TRBJ2-3; 10 nucleotides line up with TRBD2. Germline V lookup: CDR1 SQVTM, CDR2 ANQGSEA. The CDR3 sequence is 17 residues long. V lost 4 bases to trimming and J lost 5 bases; unmatched junction nucleotides: 15. CDR3 coding DNA: TGCAGCGTTGTGGGGGTGCGTCTAGCGGGAGCGGTAGATACGCAGTATTTT. Translated: CSVVGVRLAGAVDTQYF.

The chain carries TRBV9 and TRBJ1-1; the D gene is possibly TRBD1 (6 bases). The CDR3 contains 13 residues. V was pared by 3 bases and J by 10 bases, with 16 bases between. Germline-derived CDR1 and CDR2 are SGDLS and YYNGEE. The DNA of the CDR3 is TGTGCCAGCAGCGAGGGTCTTACAGGGACAGCTTTCTTT. Translating gives CASSEGLTGTAFF.